What follows are 7 T cell receptor beta chains derived from one specimen sequenced in a study of T cell repertoires in cytomegalovirus infection (dated by TCRdb to about 2019). The run used an Illumina HiSeq 1500. TCRdb reran the public reads through fastp at Q25 and MiXCR, keeping productive beta chains. One record per CDR3 amino acid sequence lists the most common genes and DNA. This sample holds about 230,000 distinct CDR3 sequences; 22% were observed only once. Around a sixth of the sample lies in the top ten. Sequences were obtained from CD8+ T cells from PBMCs. The receptors come from a human donor in good health (CMV status not recorded). Some clones in this sample may be carry-over from other donors' samples.

This clonotype has at least ten counts. The V call is TRBV7-9, the J call TRBJ2-5, with 12 bases matching TRBD2. Trimming took 4 bases from V and 2 from J; bases not matched to a gene: 8. CDR3 size: 17 residues. From germline, CDR1 is SEHNR and CDR2 FQNEAQ (reference sequence). The CDR3 bases are TGTGCCAGCAGCTCTCCCTCTAGCGGGGGGGAACAAGAGACCCAGTACTTC. It codes for CASSSPSSGGEQETQYF. Using reference TRBV7-9 and TRBJ2-5 for the parts outside the CDR3, the full variable domain is DTGVSQNPRHKITKRGQNVTFRCDPISEHNRLYWYRQTLGQGPEFLTYFQNEAQLEKSRLLSDRFSAERPKGSFSTLEIQRTEQGDSAMYLCASSSPSSGGEQETQYFGPGTRLLVL.

This clonotype was seen only a few times. The chain is built from TRBV2 and TRBJ1-1; D might be TRBD1 (6 bases). Germline CDR1 is SNHLY and CDR2 is FYNNEI. The CDR3 is 14 amino acids. V lost 3 bases and J 0 bases, leaving 8 bases between the germline ends. Here the CDR3 reads CASSDAGVNTEAFF. The CDR3, as DNA: TGTGCCAGCAGTGACGCAGGGGTGAACACTGAAGCTTTCTTT.

There are many counts of this clonotype. CDR3 region: CASSLRGTSTDTQYF. The CDR3 coding sequence is TGTGCCAGCAGCTTACGAGGGACTAGCACAGATACGCAGTATTTT. The chain uses TRBV7-8 and TRBJ2-3, with D possibly being TRBD2 (6 bases). The CDR3 totals 15 residues. The V gene lost 2 bases and the J gene lost 0 bases, with 9 bases spanning the gap. Germline V lookup: CDR1 SGHVS, CDR2 FQNEAQ.

This clonotype was counted a few times. The chain employs TRBV7-9 and TRBJ1-2; no definite D call. Trimming pared 1 base from V and 7 bases from J, leaving 7 bases between. The germline CDR1 and CDR2 sequences are SEHNR and FQNEAQ (reference sequence). This CDR3 has 12 amino acids. The CDR3 DNA reads as TGTGCCAGCAGCTTAGAAAGGAGTGGCTACACCTTC. Its protein is CASSLERSGYTF.

This clonotype was seen repeatedly, ten times or more. The rearrangement uses TRBV7-6 and TRBJ1-1, with D possibly TRBD1 on 5 matching bases. Trimming shortened V by 4 bases and J by 4 bases, and 10 bases separated the two germline ends. Germline V gives CDR1 SGHVS, CDR2 FNYEAQ. The CDR3 length is 13 residues. The CDR3 here is CASSSGVSTEAFF. In nucleotides, the CDR3 is TGTGCCAGCAGCTCGGGGGTGAGCACTGAAGCTTTCTTT.

This clonotype was picked up a small number of times. The gene calls are TRBV4-2 and TRBJ1-4, with D hard to call. The CDR3 totals 12 residues. Trimming cost V 3 bases and J 7 bases, with 6 bases left between them. CDR1 and CDR2 (germline): LGHNA, YNFKEQ. The CDR3 loop is CASSQLSEKLFF. DNA of the CDR3: TGTGCCAGCAGCCAGCTAAGTGAAAAACTGTTTTTT.

The chain joins TRBV27 to TRBJ2-7, with 14 bases lining up with TRBD2. CDR1 and CDR2 (germline): MNHEY, SMNVEV (reference sequence). With V trimmed by 1 base and J by 0 bases, 8 bases remained unmatched. The length of the CDR3 is 19 residues. The DNA for the CDR3 is TGTGCCAGCAGTTTATTCCCCGGGACTAGCGGGGGCCCCTCCTACGAGCAGTACTTC. Translated: CASSLFPGTSGGPSYEQYF.